These T cell receptor beta chains were read from a single sample in a study of cytomegalovirus exposure and HLA in healthy donors. TCRdb's table, derived via immunoSEQ multiplex PCR, lists solely in-frame clones and lacks some. The sample totals more than 45,000 clones. Sequenced material: PBMCs. The source is an older woman in good health and CMV-seropositive. CDR3s include the opening cysteine and the closing phenylalanine or tryptophan. D genes are given only for firm matches.

V,J,D,CDR3,DNA
TRBV25-1,TRBJ1-5,NA,CASSESSGGIGQHQHF,TGTGCCAGCAGTGAATCTTCAGGAGGTATTGGTCAGCACCAGCATTTT
TRBV5-1,TRBJ1-3,TRBD1,CASSLVGQENTIYF,TGCGCCAGCAGCTTGGTGGGACAGGAAAACACCATATATTTT
TRBV28,TRBJ2-5,TRBD1,CASSGRGKVETQYF,TGTGCCAGCAGTGGCAGGGGGAAGGTAGAGACCCAGTACTTC
TRBV7-9,TRBJ2-1,NA,CASSLHRSEQFF,TGTGCCAGCAGCCTTCATAGGAGTGAGCAGTTCTTC
TRBV6-1,TRBJ2-7,NA,CASTLTGPYEQYF,TGTGCCAGCACTTTGACAGGACCCTACGAGCAGTACTTC
TRBV6-1,TRBJ1-5,NA,CASSDDLISNQPQHF,TGTGCCAGCAGTGACGACTTAATTAGCAATCAGCCCCAGCATTTT
TRBV28,TRBJ2-7,TRBD1,CASSLGGQGAYRSYEQYF,TGTGCCAGCAGTCTGGGAGGACAGGGGGCCTACCGCTCCTACGAGCAGTACTTC
TRBV7-9,TRBJ1-1,NA,CASSEGWNTEAFF,TGTGCCAGCAGCGAGGGCTGGAACACTGAAGCTTTCTTT
TRBV13,TRBJ1-2,NA,CASSLGAGDYGYTF,TGTGCCAGCAGCTTAGGAGCAGGGGACTATGGCTACACCTTC
TRBV19,TRBJ2-5,TRBD2,CASSKSLAGAGETQYF,TGTGCCAGTAGTAAATCACTAGCGGGGGCGGGGGAGACCCAGTACTTC
TRBV20-1,TRBJ2-3,TRBD2,CSARTSGTQYF,TGCAGTGCTAGAACTAGCGGTACGCAGTATTTT
TRBV5-1,TRBJ1-3,NA,CASSPDSSGNTIYF,TGCGCCAGCAGCCCCGATAGCTCTGGAAACACCATATATTTT
TRBV18,TRBJ2-3,TRBD2,CASSPRQTSGEQNTQYF,TGTGCCAGCTCACCACGCCAGACTAGCGGGGAGCAGAATACGCAGTATTTT
TRBV5-1,TRBJ2-7,NA,CASSLPSPYEQYF,TGCGCCAGCAGCTTGCCAAGCCCGTACGAGCAGTACTTC
TRBV13,TRBJ1-1,TRBD1,CASRPVGGQGDTEAFF,TGTGCCAGCAGACCGGTCGGAGGACAGGGAGACACTGAAGCTTTCTTT
TRBV6-1,TRBJ2-7,NA,CASSEGGHAYEQYF,TGTGCCAGCAGTGAAGGCGGGCACGCCTACGAGCAGTACTTC
TRBV19,TRBJ1-1,TRBD1,CASSTTGGIAEAFF,TGTGCCAGTAGTACGACAGGGGGCATCGCTGAAGCTTTCTTT
TRBV5-5,TRBJ1-6,TRBD1,CASSFTGGGLDSPLHF,TGTGCCAGCAGCTTCACAGGGGGCGGTTTGGATTCACCCCTCCACTTT
TRBV6-5,TRBJ2-3,TRBD2,CASSSGEGSTDTQYF,TGTGCCAGCAGTTCCGGGGAGGGTAGCACAGATACGCAGTATTTT
TRBV7-2,TRBJ2-5,TRBD2,CASSLIAGLIQETQYF,TGTGCCAGCAGCTTAATAGCGGGGCTGATCCAAGAGACCCAGTACTTC
TRBV4-3,TRBJ1-1,NA,CASSQGGFGTEAFF,TGCGCCAGCAGCCAGGGAGGGTTCGGCACTGAAGCTTTCTTT
TRBV19,TRBJ2-7,TRBD2,CASSAFGAGVSYEQYF,TGTGCCAGTAGTGCATTTGGAGCGGGGGTCTCCTACGAGCAGTACTTC
TRBV29-1,TRBJ2-1,TRBD2,CSVDMGGERDNEQFF,TGCAGCGTTGATATGGGGGGGGAGCGGGACAATGAGCAGTTCTTC
TRBV7-2,TRBJ2-1,TRBD2,CASSRRLAGAYNEQFF,TGTGCCAGCAGCCGAAGACTAGCGGGGGCTTACAATGAGCAGTTCTTC
TRBV15,TRBJ2-4,TRBD2,CATSSERDRGLQYF,TGTGCCACCTCCTCTGAGCGGGACCGCGGACTTCAGTACTTC
TRBV7-2,TRBJ2-1,TRBD2,CASGFGGGRDEQFF,TGTGCCAGCGGCTTCGGCGGGGGGCGCGATGAGCAGTTCTTC